This TCR beta chain was profiled in a study of PD-1 blockade in classical Hodgkin lymphoma. TCRdb's copy holds only in-frame clones and misses some; the assay was immunoSEQ multiplex PCR. The sample contains 40,000 to 65,000 clones, approximately 86% of which appear only once. Trimming took off 0 bases at V and 4 bases at J, with 7 bases between the two ends. This CDR3 is built from 13 residues. In germline, CDR1 is SGDLS, CDR2 YYNGEE. The time point is: cycle 4 day 1 (C4D1), after six to seven weeks of nivolumab. Relapses following autologous stem cell transplantation were seen in all patients, with brentuximab vedotin exposure varying. The study's findings and limits: At baseline, newly diagnosed patients reportedly showed less TCR diversity than healthy donors. Patients starting nivolumab less than 1 year after ASCT had lower diversity and were excluded from later analyses. The repertoire differences lack a defined cause, possibly disease activity or prior therapy. CD4+ TCR diversity rose significantly by C4D1, and CD8+ TCR diversity did not.

This clone was found a few times. Antigen specificity is unknown. This clonotype was obtained from a human donor with classical Hodgkin lymphoma. The chain combines TRBV9 with TRBJ1-2, with D uncertain. The specimen was peripheral blood mononuclear cells (PBMCs), collected before the fourth cycle of nivolumab. CDR3 in DNA: TGTGCCAGCAGCGTAGGTGAGGCCTATGGCTACACCTTC. Translation: CASSVGEAYGYTF.